The 13 T cell receptor beta chains below were found in one sample sequenced in a study of human T cells and chemical hapten exposure. Time point indicated: pre-sensitization, week 0. Treatment indicated: therapeutic diphenylcyclopropenone sensitization with weekly scalp DPC. Each CDR3 protein gets one entry after TCRdb re-called the RACE reads with MiXCR. Counted here are a few hundred thousand distinct CDR3 sequences, roughly 8% occurring once; the ten biggest clones make up less than 1.5%. The source was whole blood, collected in connection with sensitization to the hapten diphenylcyclopropenone (DPC). These TCRs come from a man aged 18 to 30 with alopecia areata. Some clones in this sample may be carry-over from other donors' samples.

The chain carries TRBV6-2 or TRBV6-3 and TRBJ2-5, with D tentatively TRBD2 (5 bases). The CDR3 is made up of 15 amino acids. V dropped 7 bases and J dropped 0 bases, with 15 bases sitting between them. Germline CDR1 is MNHEY and CDR2 is SVGEGT. The CDR3 region is CASTEGSSDQETQYF. DNA of the CDR3: TGTGCCAGCACCGAGGGATCATCGGACCAAGAGACCCAGTACTTC.

This chain connects TRBV29-1 to TRBJ1-2; tentatively, D is TRBD1 (5 bases). The CDR3 has 14 amino acids. The V gene lost 5 bases and the J gene lost 5 bases, with 18 bases spanning the gap. CDR1 SQVTM and CDR2 ANQGSEA come from the germline V gene. The CDR3 bases are TGCAGCGTTTCCAGGGACGGTTATGGGTATGGCTACACCTTC. Encoded protein: CSVSRDGYGYGYTF.

This clonotype was seen only a few times. The chain joins TRBV24-1 to TRBJ2-2; D may be TRBD1 (6 bases). V was shortened by 9 bases and J by 3 bases, with 16 bases between the two germline ends. Germline V gives CDR1 KGHDR, CDR2 SFDVKD. The CDR3 sequence is 15 residues long. The CDR3, as DNA: TGTGCCACCGCACCTGGACAGAAGGACACCGGGGAGCTGTTTTTT. This sequence encodes CATAPGQKDTGELFF.

DNA for the CDR3: TGTGCCAGCAGCTTCCGGGACAGCTCTGGAAACACCATATATTTT. Its translation is CASSFRDSSGNTIYF. The chain carries TRBV7-2 and TRBJ1-3; 7 positions agree with TRBD1. This CDR3 comprises 15 residues. J was trimmed by 0 bases and V by 3 bases; bases with no gene match: 2. CDR1 is SGHTA and CDR2 is FQGNSA in the germline V gene.

This clonotype has only a few counts. CDR3 bases: TGTGCCACCTCCCGCGGTGGGTATGAGCAGTTCTTC. Its protein is CATSRGGYEQFF. This rearrangement joins TRBV24-1 to TRBJ2-1; D not resolved. The CDR3 runs to 12 residues. V dropped 9 bases and J dropped 8 bases, with 13 bases sitting between them. In germline, CDR1 is KGHDR, CDR2 SFDVKD.

The rearrangement joins TRBV6-5 to TRBJ2-7, with D perhaps assigned TRBD1 or TRBD2 (5 bases each). This CDR3 contains 16 residues. CDR1 is MNHEY and CDR2 is SVGAGI in the germline V gene. V shed 5 bases and J shed 4 bases, with 21 bases lying between them. The DNA of the CDR3 is TGTGCCAGCAGTGCCGGGTATGGGGACGTTGATTACGAGCAGTACGTC. Its protein is CASSAGYGDVDYEQYV.

Worth noting for this clonotype: A read error is possible here, since a much larger clone lies one base away. V is TRBV3-1 and J is TRBJ2-7; no firm D call. The CDR3 is 14 amino acids. Germline V CDR1 and CDR2: LGHDT, YNNKEL (reference sequence). CDR3 nucleotides: TGTGCCAGCAGCCAAGATCCCGGCACCTACGACCAGTACGTC. The encoded protein is CASSQDPGTYDQYV.

This clonotype was detected many times. This chain joins TRBV28 and TRBJ1-2; D unresolved. CDR1 MDHEN and CDR2 SYDVKM come from the germline V gene. CDR3 length: 13 residues. V was pared by 4 bases and J by 3 bases, with 9 bases between. The CDR3, as DNA: TGTGCCAGCAGTTACGGACGCCACTATGGCTACACCTTC. Amino acid sequence: CASSYGRHYGYTF.

CDR3 protein: CSVLTDSNNEKLFF. Here the CDR3 DNA reads TGCAGCGTCCTTACAGACAGCAATAATGAAAAACTGTTTTTT. The rearrangement joins TRBV29-1 to TRBJ1-4; possibly TRBD1 for D (5 bases). The V end lost 6 bases, the J end lost 4 bases, and 15 bases lay between the germline ends. Germline V lookup: CDR1 SQVTM, CDR2 ANQGSEA. The CDR3 extends over 14 amino acids.

This clonotype was seen many times. CDR3 residues: CASSVSGELFF. The CDR3 DNA follows: TGTGCCAGCAGCGTAAGCGGGGAGCTGTTTTTT. The V call is TRBV7-7, the J call TRBJ2-2; no reliable D call. In germline, CDR1 is SSHAT, CDR2 FNYEAQ (reference sequence). This CDR3 contains 11 residues. V was cut by 5 bases and J by 7 bases, with 5 bases left in between.

The table lists this clonotype with a few counts. This chain's CDR3 is CASMWNNGYTF. CDR3 DNA: TGTGCCAGCATGTGGAACAATGGCTACACCTTC. The V gene is TRBV6-6, the J gene TRBJ1-2; no clear D gene. Trimming removed 7 bases at V and 6 bases at J, with 9 bases between. This CDR3 region has 11 residues. Germline CDR1 is MNHNY and CDR2 is SVGAGI (reference sequence).

This clonotype was found many times. The J gene is TRBJ2-2, the V gene TRBV6-5; 10 bases map to TRBD1. Germline V gives CDR1 MNHEY, CDR2 SVGAGI. V shed 2 bases, J shed 4 bases, and the junction held 7 bases outside the gene matches. The CDR3 is 17 residues long. The CDR3 loop reads CASSYPRDRGFTGELFF. In nucleotides, the CDR3 is TGTGCCAGCAGTTACCCCCGGGACAGGGGCTTCACCGGGGAGCTGTTTTTT.

The V gene is TRBV6-5, the J gene TRBJ1-3; a weak D match, TRBD1 (5 bases). This CDR3 is 15 amino acids long. Per germline, CDR1 MNHEY and CDR2 SVGAGI. V was clipped by 6 bases and J by 0 bases, with 12 bases between them. CDR3: CASSRLGVSGNTIYF. Here the CDR3 DNA reads TGTGCCAGCAGCCGGTTGGGGGTCTCTGGAAACACCATATATTTT.